The 7 T cell receptor beta chains given below trace back to one sample, sequenced in a study of T-cell memory formation after mild COVID-19 (dated by TCRdb to the early 2020s). Receptors were amplified or captured by 5' RACE. TCRdb names Illumina NovaSeq 6000 as the instrument used. TCRdb passed the public sequencing reads through fastp at Q25 and MiXCR, retaining productive beta sequences. Every distinct CDR3 protein forms one entry, paired with its most common genes and DNA. The sample table shows roughly 110,000 distinct CDR3 sequences, and about a fifth are seen once. About two fifths of the sample belongs to the ten largest clones. Sample: PBMCs or a T cell subset sorted from them (not recorded which). The receptors come from a man aged 18 to 29 who had mild COVID-19 (a few samples of this study predate the infection). The sample titles of this study are shuffled in the database, so cell type and time point are left out; the donor was told from shared clones.

This CDR3 reads CASSKGTGNQPQHF. CDR3 DNA sequence: TGTGCCAGCAGTAAGGGAACGGGCAATCAGCCCCAGCATTTT. This rearrangement joins TRBV28 to TRBJ1-5; D gene unclear. The CDR3 runs to 14 residues. The V end lost 5 bases, the J end lost 2 bases, and 10 bases lay between the germline ends. Germline V lookup: CDR1 MDHEN, CDR2 SYDVKM.

This chain links TRBV12-3 or TRBV12-4 with TRBJ2-5, with D perhaps matching TRBD2 (5 bases). V lost 6 bases and J 2 bases, leaving 10 bases between the germline ends. There are 13 residues in the CDR3. CDR3 sequence reads: CASRELGQETQYF. CDR3 in DNA: TGTGCCAGCAGAGAACTAGGACAAGAGACCCAGTACTTC.

This clonotype turned up a few times. The chain carries TRBV20-1 and TRBJ2-5; TRBD2 agrees at 9 bases. The CDR3 covers 14 residues. Germline CDR1 reads DFQATT; CDR2 reads SNEGSKA (reference sequence). The V and J ends lost 0 bases and 3 bases, in that order; junction bases with no gene match: 2. CDR3 in amino acids: CSARDGGGEETQYF. The CDR3 DNA reads as TGCAGTGCTAGAGATGGCGGGGGGGAAGAGACCCAGTACTTC.

Many counts were recorded for this clonotype. The chain couples TRBV6-4 to TRBJ2-2; the match to TRBD2 covers 8 bases. The CDR3 has 13 residues. Per germline, CDR1 MRHNA and CDR2 SNTAGT. With 8 bases clipped from V and 3 bases from J, the junction kept 2 bases outside the gene matches. The DNA of the CDR3 is TGTGCCAGCTCACTAGCGGACACCGGGGAGCTGTTTTTT. Residues: CASSLADTGELFF.

In this sample, this clonotype turned up a few times. CDR3 bases: TGTGCCAGCAGTGCCTCGGGACACTACAATGAGCAGTTCTTC. Encoded protein: CASSASGHYNEQFF. The chain couples TRBV6-4 to TRBJ2-1; weak D call: TRBD1 (6 bases). The germline V gene encodes CDR1 MRHNA and CDR2 SNTAGT. The CDR3 totals 14 residues. Trimming removed 4 bases from V and 3 bases from J, with 10 bases in between.

This clonotype was found a few times. The chain has TRBV28 and TRBJ2-2; 7 bases fit TRBD1. V gave up 7 bases and J gave up 0 bases; unmatched junction bases: 8. The CDR3 has 16 residues. CDR1 MDHEN and CDR2 SYDVKM come from the germline V gene. CDR3 bases: TGTGCCAGCAACAGATGGGGACAGCCGAACACCGGGGAGCTGTTTTTT. Translated: CASNRWGQPNTGELFF. Together with reference TRBV28 and TRBJ2-2, the CDR3 gives the full variable domain: DVKVTQSSRYLVKRTGEKVFLECVQDMDHENMFWYRQDPGLGLRLIYFSYDVKMKEKGDIPEGYSVSREKKERFSLILESASTNQTSMYLCASNRWGQPNTGELFFGEGSRLTVL.

The chain couples TRBV4-1 to TRBJ2-5; TRBD2 might be the D (5 bases). The ends were cut back, 4 bases at V and 5 bases at J, with 11 bases in the middle. Per the germline V gene, CDR1 is MGHRA and CDR2 is YSYEKL. This CDR3 is built from 13 residues. This CDR3 reads CASSRGSGETQYF. For the CDR3, the DNA is TGCGCCAGCAGCCGAGGATCGGGGGAGACCCAGTACTTC.